The 5 T cell receptor beta chains below come from one sample, sequenced in a study of T cells in Graves' hyperthyroidism and ophthalmopathy. It was RNA transcripts that yielded the amplified TCR beta CDR3 regions. Initially, a first-round RT-PCR of the TCR CDR3 employed the HTBI primer set. TCRdb re-derived calls from the multiplex PCR reads in MiXCR, one entry per CDR3 protein. The sample shows 490,000 or so distinct CDR3 sequences, around 15% of them seen only once. The specimen was blood. The receptor set was obtained from a woman aged 25 to 39 with Graves' ophthalmopathy.

This clonotype was recorded at least ten times. The rearrangement uses TRBV28 and TRBJ1-1; unclear D gene. V dropped 2 bases and J dropped 3 bases, with 10 bases sitting between them. The V gene's germline CDR1 is MDHEN and CDR2 SYDVKM. CDR3 size: 14 residues. The CDR3 DNA reads as TGTGCCAGCAGTTTAAGACGAGCGGACACTGAAGCTTTCTTT. Amino acid sequence: CASSLRRADTEAFF.

Many counts were recorded for this clonotype. The V gene is TRBV28, the J gene TRBJ1-1, with a possible D match to TRBD1 (6 bases). The CDR3 totals 13 residues. Germline V lookup: CDR1 MDHEN, CDR2 SYDVKM. V was shortened by 4 bases and J by 4 bases, with 10 bases between the two germline ends. The CDR3 bases are TGTGCCAGCAGTTCAGGGGATCGCACTGAAGCTTTCTTT. It translates to CASSSGDRTEAFF.

This clonotype came up a few times. The chain has TRBV4-3 and TRBJ2-7; D possibly matches TRBD1 or TRBD2 (5 bases each). Trimming left V 1 base short and J 5 bases short, with 18 bases between. Germline CDR1 is LGHNA and CDR2 is YSLEER. The CDR3 is 16 amino acids. In DNA form, the CDR3 reads TGCGCCAGCAGCCAAGGGATTAGGTATCGAGGGGACGAGCAGTACTTC. It translates to CASSQGIRYRGDEQYF.

J is TRBJ2-2 and V is TRBV29-1, with TRBD1 matching over 7 bases. This CDR3 is 15 amino acids long. V was pared by 5 bases and J by 1 base, with 7 bases of the junction left unmatched. Per the germline V gene, CDR1 is SQVTM and CDR2 is ANQGSEA. The CDR3 DNA follows: TGCAGCGTTTCGAGGAGGACAGGGAACACCGGGGAGCTGTTTTTT. Translated, it gives CSVSRRTGNTGELFF.

At least ten counts were recorded for this clonotype. The V call is TRBV11-2, the J call TRBJ1-2; D unresolved. Between the trimmed V and J ends, which lost 2 bases and 5 bases, there was a span of 18 bases. This CDR3 spans 16 amino acids. CDR1 is SGHAT and CDR2 is FQNNGV in the germline V gene. DNA of the CDR3: TGTGCCAGCAGCTTATCCCCTTGGGCGCGTGGGTATGGCTACACCTTC. Translated, it gives CASSLSPWARGYGYTF.